This TCR beta chain was recorded in a study of cytomegalovirus exposure and HLA in healthy donors. Study outcomes and limitations: Productive rates of about 90% or about 30% were seen for most TCR beta V segments in an earlier analysis.

The donors (healthy individuals) were bone marrow donors. Primers: 60 Vbeta forward and 13 Jbeta reverse. Profiling relied on immunoSEQ multiplex PCR, and the TCRdb table lists in-frame clones only, not all of them. Among 190,000 or so clones listed, approximately 80% were seen once. The CDR3 extends over 12 amino acids. In the case of this clone: The antigen is undetermined.

Sequenced: PBMCs. This TCR was recovered from a boy aged 2 to 9 in good health and CMV-seronegative. V and J are TRBV21-1 and TRBJ1-4. TRBV21-1 is annotated as a pseudogene. CDR3 in amino acids: CASSKGLEKLFF. DNA of the CDR3: TGTGCCAGCAGCAAAGGTCTCGAAAAACTGTTTTTT.